This T cell receptor (beta chain) was recovered during a study of blood T cells in healthy people across ages. Donation came from healthy Caucasian individuals in Russia who were aged about 6 to 90. General study results and limits: Naive and antigen-experienced cells were not separated, limiting conclusive comparison.

A note on this clonotype: Its antigen is currently unknown.

CDR1 and CDR2 (germline): SNHLY, FYNNEI. This CDR3 spans 16 amino acids. Trimming shortened V by 8 bases and J by 0 bases, and 14 bases separated the two germline ends. Alongside a J-beta primer mix, a sample-barcoded 5' primer served in a second PCR lasting about 7 to 11 cycles. Every single cDNA molecule received a tag from a template-switch adaptor with 12 random nucleotides. A single record per CDR3 protein comes from TCRdb applying MiXCR to the 5' RACE reads. The table records approximately 690,000 distinct CDR3 sequences, around two fifths of them present only once. The chain recombines TRBV2 with TRBJ1-6; D call uncertain. Material for sequencing was blood. The receptor was isolated from a man older than 75 in good health. CDR3 nucleotides: TGTGCCAGCTCCGAAGAGAGTAGCTCCTATAATTCACCCCTCCACTTT. This codes for CASSEESSSYNSPLHF. The variable domain in full, with the rest retrieved from reference TRBV2 and TRBJ1-6, is EPEVTQTPSHQVTQMGQEVILRCVPISNHLYFYWYRQILGQKVEFLVSFYNNEISEKSEIFDDQFSVERPDGSNFTLKIRSTKLEDSAMYFCASSEESSSYNSPLHFGNGTRLTVT.